This T cell receptor beta chain was found in a study of identical twins listed by TCRdb under 2016. General notes on the study: TCR alpha and beta repertoires from monozygotic twins, unrelated adults of various ages and cord blood were deep-sequenced to test whether fetal clonotypes persist. Replicate twin experiments were performed at different times using different library preparation protocols to rule out contamination.

In this sample, this clonotype turned up a few times. The target of this receptor is not known. No base qualities exist here, and no much larger clone lies one base off it. The library was produced with 5' RACE. Reads for this sample came from an Illumina HiSeq 2000. A universal primer binding site was added through template switching, and the final cDNA carried a unique molecular identifier so that TCR cDNA molecules could be counted accurately. First-strand cDNA for TCR alpha and beta chains was synthesized from specific primers in the conserved constant-segment region. To control for contamination, each cDNA library was double barcoded with a SMART-Mk sample barcode plus Illumina barcodes. TruSeq adapter sequences and Illumina sample barcodes were added in two successive PCR steps. Sequencing of the TCR alpha and beta cDNA libraries was done on the Illumina HiSeq platform using custom primers. The original pipeline was this. MiGEC processed the raw reads to extract unique molecular identifiers, while MiXCR was used to determine the CDR3 positions. For each individual, recombination models were inferred using an EM algorithm with the repgenHMM and IGoR tools. Shared clonotype analysis was performed with the tcR package in R, normalizing sharing by the product of cloneset sizes. To study raw recombination free of thymic and clonal selection effects, out-of-frame nonproductive sequences were analyzed. TCRdb trimmed the raw reads at Q25, called clones with MiXCR and kept productive beta chains. Under each unique CDR3 protein, matching rows form one entry showing the most common genes and DNA. These V and J calls originate from TCRdb's pipeline instead of the authors' own analysis. The sample data list approximately 890,000 distinct CDR3 sequences, and around 12% of these were observed just once. Clones ranked in the top ten supply roughly 1.5% of the sample.

Overall study outcomes, separate from this receptor: The excess sharing between twins in beta out-of-frame sequences was weaker because fewer shared sequences reduced the signal-to-noise ratio. In monozygotic twins, out-of-frame TCR alpha sharing was systematically underestimated by recombination models, although the models agreed with sharing between unrelated individuals. Fewer insertions were carried by abundant cord blood beta clonotypes; a weaker similar trend was observed in young adult naive repertoires, while no such trend was observed in memory repertoires. Zero-insertion analyses could be partly confounded by invariant T cells such as MAIT and iNKT, though diverse VJ usage argued against such confounding for most clonotypes. Compared with coincidental sharing between unrelated individuals, an excess of low generation-probability sequences was observed among out-of-frame TCR alpha sequences shared between twins. Because the same donors could not be followed over many years, conclusions were based on cross-sectional statistical analysis.

Every donor in the study was a healthy Caucasian. Three pairs of female monozygotic twins, all aged about 18 to 30 years, were included in the twin cohort. Peripheral blood mononuclear cells were used as the source from which RNA for TCR libraries was isolated. The sample also formed part of further work on yellow fever vaccine responses in identical twins. Drawing on the second study: According to the authors, the vaccine-induced T cell response in identical twins seemed to be partly convergent and partly specific to each individual. In identical twins, the study followed T cell clones that responded to the vaccine with precision.

Sequencing used PBMCs. The TCR comes from a woman aged 18-29 years in good health.

In nucleotide form, the sequence is TGTGCCAGCAGCCGGGCAGGGTTGAAAGAGACCCAGTACTTC. The encoded protein is CASSRAGLKETQYF. The rearrangement joined TRBV12-3 or TRBV12-4 to TRBJ2-5; TRBD1 is a weak D gene call, 5 bases matching. Counted from cysteine to phenylalanine, this CDR3 has 14 amino acids. This entry keeps only the CDR3 DNA: 42 bases, framed from base 1. Relative to germline, V is 6 bases shorter and J is 3 bases shorter, with 14 bases between their ends.